The entry below gives a single T cell receptor beta chain sequence along with its context. Antigen specificity is unknown. This entry is derived from a study of OX40 agonist ivuxolimab in advanced cancers. Study overall: Three patients, one with hepatocellular carcinoma and two with cutaneous melanoma, achieved partial responses.

The method was immunoSEQ multiplex PCR; TCRdb's version includes in-frame clones alone and lacks a portion of them. The sample shows about 34,000 clones, roughly 90% of them seen only once. Study-level points and caveats: CD8+ T cells showed, on average, more clonal expansion than CD4+ cells.

The starting material was CD4+ or CD8+ T cells sorted from blood, obtained in a trial of the OX40 agonist ivuxolimab. This TCR was recovered from an adult with an advanced solid tumor such as melanoma, head and neck, liver or kidney cancer.

This CDR3 is CASMVRGETQYF. Here the CDR3 DNA reads TGTGCCAGCATGGTTAGGGGCGAGACCCAGTACTTC. This chain links TRBV28 with TRBJ2-5, with D tentatively TRBD1 (5 bases). Germline CDR1 MDHEN, CDR2 SYDVKM. V gave up 7 bases and J gave up 5 bases, with 11 bases separating them. CDR3 length: 12 amino acids.